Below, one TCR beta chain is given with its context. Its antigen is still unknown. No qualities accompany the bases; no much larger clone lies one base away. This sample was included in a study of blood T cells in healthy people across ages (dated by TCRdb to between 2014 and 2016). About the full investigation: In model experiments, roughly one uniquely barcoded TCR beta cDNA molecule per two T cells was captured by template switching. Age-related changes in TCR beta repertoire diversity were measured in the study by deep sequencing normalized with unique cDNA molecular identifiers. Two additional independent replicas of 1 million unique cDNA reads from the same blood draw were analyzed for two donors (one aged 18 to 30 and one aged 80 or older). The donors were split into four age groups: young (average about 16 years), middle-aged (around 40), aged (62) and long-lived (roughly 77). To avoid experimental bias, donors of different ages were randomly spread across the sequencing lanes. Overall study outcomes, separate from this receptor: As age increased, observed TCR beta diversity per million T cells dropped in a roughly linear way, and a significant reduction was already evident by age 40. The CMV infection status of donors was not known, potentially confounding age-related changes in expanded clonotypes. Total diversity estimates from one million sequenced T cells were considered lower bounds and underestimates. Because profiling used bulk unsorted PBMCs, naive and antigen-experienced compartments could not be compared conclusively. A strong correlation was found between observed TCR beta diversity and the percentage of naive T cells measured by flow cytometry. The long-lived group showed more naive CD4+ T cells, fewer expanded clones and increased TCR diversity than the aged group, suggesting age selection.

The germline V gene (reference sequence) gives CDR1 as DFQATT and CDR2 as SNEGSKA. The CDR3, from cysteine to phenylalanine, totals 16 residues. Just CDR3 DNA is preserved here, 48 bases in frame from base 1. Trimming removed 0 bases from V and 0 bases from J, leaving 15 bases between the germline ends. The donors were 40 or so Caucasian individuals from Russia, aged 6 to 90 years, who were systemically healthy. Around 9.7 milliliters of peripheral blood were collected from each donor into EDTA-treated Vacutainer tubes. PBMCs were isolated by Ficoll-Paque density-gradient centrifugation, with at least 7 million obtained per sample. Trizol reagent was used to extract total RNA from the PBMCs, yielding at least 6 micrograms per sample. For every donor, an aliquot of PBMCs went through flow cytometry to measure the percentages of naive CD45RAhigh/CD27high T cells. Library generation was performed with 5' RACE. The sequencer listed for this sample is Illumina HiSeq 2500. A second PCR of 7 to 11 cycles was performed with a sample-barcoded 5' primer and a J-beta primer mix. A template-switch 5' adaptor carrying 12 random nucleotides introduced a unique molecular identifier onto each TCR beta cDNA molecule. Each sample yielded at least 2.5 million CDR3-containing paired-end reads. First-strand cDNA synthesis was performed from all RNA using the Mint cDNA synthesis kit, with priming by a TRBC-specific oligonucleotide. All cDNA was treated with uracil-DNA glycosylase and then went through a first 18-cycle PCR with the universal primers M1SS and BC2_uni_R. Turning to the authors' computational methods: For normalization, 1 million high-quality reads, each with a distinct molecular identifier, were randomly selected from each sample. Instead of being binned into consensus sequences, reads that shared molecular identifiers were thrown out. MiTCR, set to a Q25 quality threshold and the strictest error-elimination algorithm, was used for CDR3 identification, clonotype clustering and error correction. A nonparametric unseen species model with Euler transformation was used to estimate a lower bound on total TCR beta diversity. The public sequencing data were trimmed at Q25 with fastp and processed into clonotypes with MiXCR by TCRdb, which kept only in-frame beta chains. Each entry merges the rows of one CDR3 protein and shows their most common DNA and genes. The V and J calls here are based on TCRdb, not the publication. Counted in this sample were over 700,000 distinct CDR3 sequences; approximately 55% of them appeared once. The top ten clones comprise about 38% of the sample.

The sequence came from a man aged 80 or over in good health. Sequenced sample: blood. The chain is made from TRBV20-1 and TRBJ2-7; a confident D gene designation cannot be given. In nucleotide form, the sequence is TGCAGTGCTAGAGATGATGGTTCCTTGAGCTCCTACGAGCAGTACTTC. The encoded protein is CSARDDGSLSSYEQYF.